The 29 T cell receptor beta chains below all came from one sample that was sequenced in a study of Tregs in tolerant kidney transplant recipients. Some clones are missing from TCRdb's copy, which holds only in-frame ones; the method was immunoSEQ multiplex PCR. The repertoire has 110,000 or so clones, 92% of them found once; the top ten carry over 0.5%. Sequencing was done on a sample of CD4+ T cells from blood. The receptors were sampled from a human donor in good health.

The chain joins TRBV5-6 to TRBJ1-3; D remains ambiguous. The germline CDR1 and CDR2 sequences are SGHDT and YYEEEE. The CDR3 totals 14 residues. V was trimmed by 4 bases and J by 0 bases, leaving 8 bases between them. The CDR3 nucleotides read TGTGCCAGCAGCGGCGGGATCTCTGGAAACACCATATATTTT. Encoded protein: CASSGGISGNTIYF. Complete variable domain (other parts from reference TRBV5-6 and TRBJ1-3): DAGVTQSPTHLIKTRGQQVTLRCSPKSGHDTVSWYQQALGQGPQFIFQYYEEEERQRGNFPDRFSGHQFPNYSSELNVNALLLGDSALYLCASSGGISGNTIYFGEGSWLTVV.

The rearrangement uses TRBV27 and TRBJ1-2; D remains ambiguous. The V and J ends lost 0 bases and 4 bases respectively, with 9 bases between them. The CDR3 sequence is 14 residues long. Germline V CDR1 and CDR2: MNHEY, SMNVEV (reference sequence). The CDR3 nucleotides are TGTGCCAGCAGTTTATCGGAGGTGGGCTATGGCTACACCTTC. It encodes CASSLSEVGYGYTF.

Here the CDR3 reads CASRPHRSTNEKLFF. The CDR3 nucleotides are TGTGCCAGCAGACCCCACAGGTCAACTAATGAAAAACTGTTTTTT. The chain is built from TRBV6-5 and TRBJ1-4, with D possibly TRBD1 on 5 matching bases. The V gene's germline CDR1 is MNHEY and CDR2 SVGAGI. The CDR3 loop spans 15 amino acids. V lost 6 bases to trimming and J lost 0 bases, with 11 bases between them.

This clone is a singleton in its sample. V gene TRBV27 combines with J gene TRBJ2-1; D is undetermined. The V and J ends lost 10 bases and 6 bases respectively, with 19 bases between them. Looked up from germline, CDR1 is MNHEY and CDR2 is SMNVEV (reference sequence). This CDR3 has 14 residues. CDR3 residues: CATQSVWGSNEQFF. DNA for the CDR3: TGTGCCACCCAAAGCGTTTGGGGTTCCAATGAGCAGTTCTTC.

V gene TRBV6-5 combines with J gene TRBJ2-2; 7 positions agree with TRBD1. The trim removed 7 bases at V and 3 bases at J, leaving 8 bases unmatched. CDR1 and CDR2 from the germline V gene are MNHEY and SVGAGI. This CDR3 spans 15 amino acids. The CDR3 reads CASTLTGLDTGELFF. The CDR3 DNA follows: TGTGCCAGCACCTTGACAGGGCTTGACACCGGGGAGCTGTTTTTT.

This chain links TRBV7-6 with TRBJ2-5; TRBD2 aligns across 10 bases. This CDR3 comprises 16 residues. Germline CDR1 is SGHVS and CDR2 is FNYEAQ. V dropped 3 bases and J dropped 1; count of bases not matched to a gene: 5. In DNA, the CDR3 is TGTGCCAGCAGCTTTGGACTAGCGGACCGCCAAGAGACCCAGTACTTC. It specifies CASSFGLADRQETQYF.

This chain uses TRBV6-5 with TRBJ2-5, with 11 bases identical to TRBD2. V lost 10 bases to trimming and J lost 5 bases; unmatched junction nucleotides: 9. CDR1 MNHEY and CDR2 SVGAGI come from the germline V gene. The length of the CDR3 is 14 residues. The CDR3 coding sequence is TGTGCCACCTTAGCGGGAGGGCCCTCGGAGACCCAGTACTTC. Its protein product is CATLAGGPSETQYF.

This clone appeared once. J is TRBJ2-3 and V is TRBV19, with D possibly being TRBD1 (6 bases). The V end lost 4 bases, the J end lost 8 bases, and 16 bases lay between the germline ends. Germline V CDR1 and CDR2: LNHDA, SQIVND (reference sequence). The CDR3 length is 14 residues. CDR3 amino acids: CASSNWDISATQYF. CDR3 DNA sequence: TGTGCCAGTAGTAATTGGGACATATCGGCTACGCAGTATTTT.

The V call is TRBV4-2, the J call TRBJ2-5; D call uncertain. The CDR3 totals 14 residues. Trimming shortened V by 4 bases and J by 0 bases, and 9 bases separated the two germline ends. The germline gives CDR1 LGHNA, CDR2 YNFKEQ. CDR3 region: CASSRQEYQETQYF. The CDR3 bases are TGTGCCAGCAGCCGTCAGGAGTACCAAGAGACCCAGTACTTC.

The V gene is TRBV10-1, the J gene TRBJ1-1; D remains unclear. CDR3 length equals 13 residues. V shed 3 bases and J shed 9 bases, with 14 bases lying between them. Germline lookup yields CDR1 WNHNN and CDR2 SYGVQD (reference sequence). CDR3 protein: CASSDPRDGKAFF. The CDR3 DNA is TGCGCCAGCAGTGATCCCCGAGATGGGAAAGCTTTCTTT.

The V gene is TRBV5-1, the J gene TRBJ1-3; 7 nucleotides line up with TRBD1. Germline V gene lookup returns CDR1 SGHRS and CDR2 YFSETQ. Germline trimming cut 4 bases from V and 2 bases from J; bases unmatched to any gene: 3. This CDR3 has 14 amino acids. The CDR3 protein is CASSPQGTGNTIYF. The CDR3 coding sequence is TGCGCCAGCAGCCCACAGGGGACTGGAAACACCATATATTTT.

The chain recombines TRBV7-6 with TRBJ2-7; TRBD2 matches 14 bases. This CDR3 has 21 amino acids. Germline V CDR1 and CDR2: SGHVS, FNYEAQ. Trimming at V came to 0 bases and at J to 0 bases, leaving 13 bases not matched to a gene. The CDR3 loop reads CASSLAVGGLAGDGPSYEQYF. CDR3 in DNA: TGTGCCAGCAGCTTAGCGGTGGGGGGACTAGCGGGAGATGGCCCCTCCTACGAGCAGTACTTC.

This clone was detected once. V is TRBV18 and J is TRBJ1-2, with 11 bases that match TRBD1. V was clipped by 3 bases and J by 1 base; unmatched bases: 10. CDR3 length: 18 residues. Germline CDR1 KGHSH, CDR2 LQKENI. The CDR3 DNA follows: TGTGCCAGCTCACCCGCAAGGACAGGGGGCAGTTTTAACTATGGCTACACCTTC. It is translated as CASSPARTGGSFNYGYTF.

CDR3 DNA: TGCGCCAGCAGCCTTTTCGGACAGGGGCGACAGGGGACTGAAGCTTTCTTT. Protein sequence: CASSLFGQGRQGTEAFF. The chain employs TRBV5-1 and TRBJ1-1, with TRBD1 identical over 9 bases. This CDR3 contains 17 residues. V shed 4 bases and J 5 bases; nucleotides not matched to a gene: 15. Germline V gives CDR1 SGHRS, CDR2 YFSETQ.

This rearrangement joins TRBV6-5 to TRBJ2-3; tentatively, D is TRBD1 (5 bases). V was cut by 6 bases and J by 2 bases, with 15 bases left in between. Germline V gene lookup returns CDR1 MNHEY and CDR2 SVGAGI. This CDR3 contains 15 residues. The CDR3 DNA reads TGTGCCAGCAGCCCAAGGGGTGGGCACACAGATACGCAGTATTTT. Residues: CASSPRGGHTDTQYF.

This clone was seen more than once but under ten times. The chain has TRBV19 and TRBJ2-1; D may be TRBD2 (5 bases). V was pared by 5 bases and J by 7 bases, with 12 bases between. The CDR3 runs 13 residues. Germline lookup yields CDR1 LNHDA and CDR2 SQIVND (reference sequence). CDR3 nucleotides: TGTGCCAGTAGTCCTACGGGGAGAAATGAGCAGTTCTTC. Translation gives CASSPTGRNEQFF.

The CDR3 reads CASRRREERGWGDTQYF. CDR3 DNA: TGTGCCAGCAGACGGCGGGAGGAGCGGGGGTGGGGAGATACGCAGTATTTT. V usage is TRBV2 and J usage is TRBJ2-3; 8 bases are a match to TRBD2. This CDR3 region has 17 residues. Germline V gives CDR1 SNHLY, CDR2 FYNNEI. Trimming removed 6 bases from V and 5 bases from J; junction bases left unmatched: 16.

The chain has TRBV30 and TRBJ2-7; no firm D call. The CDR3 loop spans 16 amino acids. V was pared by 0 bases and J by 4 bases, with 19 bases between. Germline V lookup: CDR1 GTSNPN, CDR2 SVGIG (reference sequence). The DNA of the CDR3 is TGTGCCTGGAGTGTAACCCTCGCGTTCGGAAAGTACGAGCAGTACTTC. As protein: CAWSVTLAFGKYEQYF.

Concerning this clone itself: The junction departs from the called germline gene at one end, perhaps through a read error. This chain links TRBV11-3 with TRBJ2-1; TRBD2 agrees at 7 bases. Germline CDR1 and CDR2: SGHNT and YENEEA. This CDR3 contains 11 residues. The CDR3 DNA reads TGTGCCAGCAGTCAGACTAGCCCCTGGGTCTTC. It yields the protein CASSQTSPWVF.

The chain uses TRBV5-6 and TRBJ1-4, with D possibly being TRBD1 (5 bases). CDR1 is SGHDT and CDR2 is YYEEEE in the germline V gene. There are 15 residues in the CDR3. Trimming removed 0 bases at V and 5 bases at J, with 11 bases between. CDR3 in amino acids: CASSLAVSGNEKLFF. For the CDR3, the DNA is TGTGCCAGCAGCTTGGCAGTCTCAGGGAATGAAAAACTGTTTTTT.

The genes are TRBV12-5 and TRBJ2-3; no reliable D call. The CDR3 runs to 12 residues. Trimming stripped 7 bases from V and 5 bases from J, with 10 bases between. The germline V gene encodes CDR1 LGHNT and CDR2 FRNRAP. This chain's CDR3 is CASAAEVDTQYF. For the CDR3, the DNA is TGTGCTAGTGCCGCCGAAGTAGATACGCAGTATTTT.

This clone was seen a single time. The J gene is TRBJ1-1, the V gene TRBV2; D is uncertain. The CDR3 length is 14 residues. Germline V gene data show CDR1 as SNHLY and CDR2 as FYNNEI. Trimming left V 3 bases short and J 0 bases short, with 8 bases between. The CDR3 nucleotides are TGTGCCAGCAGTGATATGGAGATGAACACTGAAGCTTTCTTT. Its translation: CASSDMEMNTEAFF.

This sequence joins TRBV27 and TRBJ2-5; TRBD2 agrees at 10 bases. CDR1 MNHEY and CDR2 SMNVEV come from the germline V gene (reference sequence). The ends lost 6 bases at V and 0 bases at J; junction bases unmatched: 4. The CDR3 is 15 amino acids. The CDR3 here is CASRSLAGYQETQYF. The DNA for the CDR3 is TGTGCCAGCAGATCACTAGCGGGATACCAAGAGACCCAGTACTTC.

The chain has TRBV19 and TRBJ1-4; 10 positions agree with TRBD1. Germline V gene data show CDR1 as LNHDA and CDR2 as SQIVND (reference sequence). The CDR3 runs to 16 residues. Germline trimming cut 5 bases from V and 7 bases from J; bases unmatched to any gene: 10. The CDR3 coding sequence is TGTGCCAGTAGTCCCGGGACAGGGGTTTTCGGTGAAAAACTGTTTTTT. It translates to CASSPGTGVFGEKLFF.

The chain joins TRBV29-1 to TRBJ2-3; D is uncertain. The germline V and J ends were trimmed by 5 bases and 6 bases, with 9 bases remaining between them. The CDR3 has 11 amino acids. The germline V gene has CDR1 SQVTM and CDR2 ANQGSEA. CDR3 loop: CSVPFFDTQYF. CDR3 in DNA: TGCAGCGTTCCTTTTTTTGATACGCAGTATTTT.

About this clone itself: The same CDR3 is also encoded by other DNA sequences in this sample. The chain has TRBV5-1 and TRBJ1-1; 7 bases match TRBD1. The CDR3 consists of 14 residues. With V trimmed by 0 bases and J by 4 bases, 3 bases remained unmatched. Germline V gene sequence: CDR1 SGHRS, CDR2 YFSETQ. DNA for the CDR3: TGCGCCAGCAGCTTGGACAGGGGAGGCACTGAAGCTTTCTTT. Translated, it gives CASSLDRGGTEAFF. Drawing the rest from reference TRBV5-1 and TRBJ1-1, the complete variable domain is KAGVTQTPRYLIKTRGQQVTLSCSPISGHRSVSWYQQTPGQGLQFLFEYFSETQRNKGNFPGRFSGRQFSNSRSEMNVSTLELGDSALYLCASSLDRGGTEAFFGQGTRLTVV.

The V gene is TRBV7-8, the J gene TRBJ2-3, with 8 positions matching TRBD1. J was trimmed by 2 bases and V by 4 bases; bases with no gene match: 2. The CDR3 spans 14 residues. Germline CDR1 is SGHVS and CDR2 is FQNEAQ. The CDR3 is CASSWTGLTDTQYF. The CDR3 DNA follows: TGTGCCAGCAGCTGGACAGGGCTCACAGATACGCAGTATTTT.

A remark on this clone: An end of the junction does not agree with germline; a read error may underlie this. The chain employs TRBV18 and TRBJ2-1; 13 positions match TRBD2. Per the germline V gene, CDR1 is KGHSH and CDR2 is LQKENI. The CDR3 consists of 14 residues. The CDR3 here is CASSPRTSGGPGVF. DNA for the CDR3: TGTGCCAGCTCACCGCGGACTAGCGGGGGCCCTGGGGTCTTC. The full variable domain, its missing parts supplied by reference TRBV18 and TRBJ2-1, is NAGVMQNPRHLVRRRGQEARLRCSPMKGHSHVYWYRQLPEEGLKFMVYLQKENIIDESGMPKERFSAEFPKEGPSILRIQQVVRGDSAAYFCASSPRTSGGPGVFGPGTRLTVL.

With respect to this clone: Other DNA sequences within the sample encode an identical CDR3. This chain connects TRBV5-1 to TRBJ1-1, with D maybe TRBD1 (5 bases). Trimming pared 1 base from V and 7 bases from J, leaving 11 bases between. The CDR3 has 13 amino acids. Germline V lookup: CDR1 SGHRS, CDR2 YFSETQ. The CDR3 sequence is CASSLRGEGEAFF. CDR3 in DNA: TGCGCCAGCAGCTTGAGAGGGGAAGGTGAAGCTTTCTTT.